These 18 T cell receptor beta chains were all obtained from the same sample, sequenced in a study of beta chain features in type 1 diabetes. Study-level findings and limits: Type 1 diabetes patients had moderately but significantly shorter TCRB CDR3s in all four CD4+ subsets.

Expressed TCRB transcripts were sequenced, since all the RNA that had been isolated was reverse transcribed. Here immunoSEQ multiplex PCR was the method, and the copy in TCRdb shows in-frame clones only, minus some. There are 300,000 or so clones in the sample; 7% to 10% occur only once, and over 0.95% lies in the top ten. Antigen specificity for these receptors is unknown. Sequenced sample: central memory CD4+ T cells from blood. These receptor sequences come from a man younger than 45 with type 1 diabetes.

V is TRBV18 and J is TRBJ1-2, with D perhaps TRBD1 (5 bases). The V and J ends lost 2 bases and 8 bases respectively, with 15 bases between them. Germline values: CDR1 KGHSH, CDR2 LQKENI. This CDR3 comprises 14 residues. CDR3 in DNA: TGTGCCAGCTCACCAGGGTCGGAGGGGAGAGGCTACACCTTC. It specifies CASSPGSEGRGYTF.

This clone was found a few times. This chain links TRBV12-5 with TRBJ2-5; 11 bases are a match to TRBD2. CDR3 length equals 14 residues. J gave up 4 bases and V 7 bases, and 5 bases lay outside the gene matches. Germline CDR1 and CDR2: LGHNT and FRNRAP. As DNA, the CDR3 is TGTGCTAGTGCCCCTAGCGGGGGGCGAGAGACCCAGTACTTC. Translating it yields CASAPSGGRETQYF. Complete variable domain (other parts from reference TRBV12-5 and TRBJ2-5): DARVTQTPRHKVTEMGQEVTMRCQPILGHNTVFWYRQTMMQGLELLAYFRNRAPLDDSGMPKDRFSAEMPDATLATLKIQPSEPRDSAVYFCASAPSGGRETQYFGPGTRLLVL.

This clone was counted between two and nine times. The rearrangement joins TRBV6-5 to TRBJ1-2, with D unresolved. CDR3 size: 14 residues. V lost 3 bases and J 8 bases, leaving 16 bases between the germline ends. CDR1 and CDR2 from the germline V gene are MNHEY and SVGAGI. The CDR3 loop reads CASSYSPDGGGYTF. In nucleotides, the CDR3 is TGTGCCAGCAGTTATTCTCCGGACGGCGGCGGCTACACCTTC.

In DNA form, the CDR3 reads TGTGCCAGCAGTGAAGACGGCAACACTGAAGCTTTCTTT. Amino acids: CASSEDGNTEAFF. V usage is TRBV2 and J usage is TRBJ1-1; D gene uncertain. The CDR3 length is 13 residues. Looked up from germline, CDR1 is SNHLY and CDR2 is FYNNEI. V was trimmed by 1 base and J by 2 bases, leaving 5 bases between them.

The chain combines TRBV18 with TRBJ2-1; TRBD2 aligns across 7 bases. V lost 4 bases and J lost 6; bases outside the gene matches: 6. The CDR3 is 14 amino acids. The germline V gene has CDR1 KGHSH and CDR2 LQKENI. In DNA form, the CDR3 reads TGTGCCAGCTCACAGGACTGGGAGGGCAATGAGCAGTTCTTC. Translated: CASSQDWEGNEQFF.

This clone was detected a few times. The rearrangement uses TRBV9 and TRBJ2-7; the D gene is possibly TRBD2 (6 bases). CDR1 and CDR2 (germline): SGDLS, YYNGEE. The CDR3 is 15 amino acids. Trimming pared 0 bases from V and 0 bases from J, leaving 10 bases between. The CDR3 DNA reads TGTGCCAGCAGCGTAGAGGTCGGGAGCTCCTACGAGCAGTACTTC. Amino acids: CASSVEVGSSYEQYF.

This clone was seen more than once but under ten times. J is TRBJ2-3 and V is TRBV5-1, with D tentatively TRBD2 (6 bases). Germline CDR1 is SGHRS and CDR2 is YFSETQ. The V end was cut by 1 base, the J end by 6 bases, with 15 bases between. This CDR3 contains 15 residues. The CDR3 nucleotides read TGCGCCAGCAGCTTGAGTAGCGGCGGGTTTGATACGCAGTATTTT. This codes for CASSLSSGGFDTQYF. Filled out from reference TRBV5-1 and TRBJ2-3, the complete variable domain reads KAGVTQTPRYLIKTRGQQVTLSCSPISGHRSVSWYQQTPGQGLQFLFEYFSETQRNKGNFPGRFSGRQFSNSRSEMNVSTLELGDSALYLCASSLSSGGFDTQYFGPGTRLTVL.

This clone was observed a few times. The chain is built from TRBV18 and TRBJ2-5; the match to TRBD1 covers 7 bases. V shed 8 bases and J 5 bases; nucleotides not matched to a gene: 5. The germline gives CDR1 KGHSH, CDR2 LQKENI. This CDR3 has 12 amino acids. The CDR3 here is CASLTGEETQYF. CDR3 nucleotides: TGTGCCAGCCTCACAGGGGAGGAGACCCAGTACTTC.

This clone has more than one count but fewer than ten. J is TRBJ2-7 and V is TRBV29-1, with D possibly being TRBD1 (6 bases). Deletions cut 3 bases from V and 6 bases from J, with 21 bases between. In germline, CDR1 is SQVTM, CDR2 ANQGSEA. The CDR3 sequence is 15 residues long. In DNA form, the CDR3 reads TGCAGCGTTGATGGGGGCCTTTGGGCGCCGGGCGAGCAGTACTTC. Translated: CSVDGGLWAPGEQYF.

This clone was detected only a few times. The chain employs TRBV7-2 and TRBJ1-3; D unresolved. CDR1 is SGHTA, CDR2 FQGNSA, per germline. This CDR3 is built from 14 residues. With 4 bases removed from V and 0 bases from J, the gap between germline ends came to 7 bases. CDR3 coding DNA: TGTGCCAGCAGCTCCACAAACTCTGGAAACACCATATATTTT. It codes for CASSSTNSGNTIYF. Supplemented by reference TRBV7-2 and TRBJ1-3, the full variable domain reads GAGVSQSPSNKVTEKGKDVELRCDPISGHTALYWYRQSLGQGLEFLIYFQGNSAPDKSGLPSDRFSAERTGGSVSTLTIQRTQQEDSAVYLCASSSTNSGNTIYFGEGSWLTVV.

V and J are TRBV29-1 and TRBJ1-2; 7 bases fit TRBD1. Germline values: CDR1 SQVTM, CDR2 ANQGSEA. The length of the CDR3 is 13 residues. V lost 6 bases and J lost 6; bases outside the gene matches: 10. The chain's CDR3 is CSVQSGQAHGYTF. In nucleotides, the CDR3 is TGCAGCGTCCAATCAGGACAGGCCCATGGCTACACCTTC.

The table lists this clone with a count of one. The chain joins TRBV6-6 to TRBJ2-1; maybe TRBD2 (7 bases). The CDR3 has 13 residues. The germline gives CDR1 MNHNY, CDR2 SVGAGI (reference sequence). Trimming cost V 5 bases and J 9 bases, with 14 bases left between them. The CDR3 DNA follows: TGTGCCAGCAGTCCGCAAGGGGGGGGTGAGCAGTTCTTC. This sequence encodes CASSPQGGGEQFF.

The rearrangement uses TRBV25-1 and TRBJ1-5; the D is unclear. Trimming pared 8 bases from V and 6 bases from J, leaving 17 bases between. This CDR3 region has 14 residues. Germline-derived CDR1 and CDR2 are MGHDK and SYGVNS. CDR3: CASGDPACRQPQHF. CDR3 in DNA: TGTGCCAGCGGAGACCCGGCCTGCCGTCAGCCCCAGCATTTT. Full variable domain (remainder filled in from reference TRBV25-1 and TRBJ1-5): EADIYQTPRYLVIGTGKKITLECSQTMGHDKMYWYQQDPGMELHLIHYSYGVNSTEKGDLSSESTVSRIRTEHFPLTLESARPSHTSQYLCASGDPACRQPQHFGDGTRLSIL.

The sample holds a few counts of this clone. The gene calls are TRBV10-1 and TRBJ1-2; 7 nucleotides agree with TRBD1. This CDR3 has 15 residues. With 4 bases clipped from V and 8 bases from J, the junction kept 13 bases outside the gene matches. Germline-derived CDR1 and CDR2 are WNHNN and SYGVQD (reference sequence). The CDR3 DNA sequence: TGCGCCAGCAGTGCAGACAGGGAAGGACGTCGCGGCTACACCTTC. It translates to CASSADREGRRGYTF.

This chain uses TRBV20-1 with TRBJ2-3; perhaps TRBD2 as D (5 bases). V gave up 3 bases and J gave up 5 bases, with 6 bases separating them. The V gene's germline CDR1 is DFQATT and CDR2 SNEGSKA (reference sequence). CDR3 length: 11 residues. The CDR3 sequence: CSARGEDTQYF. The CDR3 DNA is TGCAGTGCTAGGGGAGAAGATACGCAGTATTTT.

The chain has TRBV7-9 and TRBJ2-7; D gene unclear. The V gene lost 2 bases and the J gene lost 2 bases, with 10 bases spanning the gap. CDR3 length equals 14 residues. Germline lookup yields CDR1 SEHNR and CDR2 FQNEAQ (reference sequence). The CDR3 loop reads CASSLNGVAYEQYF. The CDR3 nucleotides are TGTGCCAGCAGCTTAAATGGGGTAGCCTACGAGCAGTACTTC.

The chain joins TRBV15 to TRBJ1-3; D uncertain. The CDR3 is made up of 12 amino acids. In germline, CDR1 is LNHNV, CDR2 YYDKDF (reference sequence). V lost 8 bases and J 4 bases, leaving 9 bases between the germline ends. The CDR3 here is CATEQSGNTIYF. In DNA form, the CDR3 reads TGTGCCACCGAACAGAGCGGAAACACCATATATTTT.

The chain links TRBV10-3 to TRBJ2-7, with 8 bases matching TRBD1. The CDR3 is 16 amino acids. Per germline, CDR1 ENHRY and CDR2 SYGVKD. J gave up 3 bases and V 2 bases, and 9 bases lay outside the gene matches. CDR3 coding DNA: TGTGCCATCAGTGAGCGGGGGCAGGGGGCAAACTACGAGCAGTACTTC. Residues: CAISERGQGANYEQYF.